This T cell receptor beta chain was sequenced in a study of CD4 T cell repertoires in COVID-19. At the level of the study: After less than twelve days of IL-2 expansion, CFSE-low cells were relabeled and restimulated with other coronavirus spikes.

Overall study results and limits: Some SARS-CoV-2 clonotypes, between about 7 and 27%, recurred in SARS-CoV and/or HKU1 cultures.

Germline CDR1 reads SGHNT; CDR2 reads YYREEE (reference sequence). V shed 4 bases, J shed 3 bases, and the junction held 6 bases outside the gene matches. The CDR3 is made up of 16 amino acids. The table came from immunoSEQ multiplex PCR; TCRdb's copy has only in-frame clones and leaves some out. Here the sample spans tens of thousands of clones, roughly four fifths being singletons. Sequencing was done directly on freshly isolated, uncultured memory T cells. This clone was seen more than once but under ten times. Its matching antigen is unknown. This receptor was taken from a human donor who had COVID-19. J is TRBJ2-7 and V is TRBV5-4, with 14 bases identical to TRBD2. Sequencing used CD4+ T cells from peripheral blood, obtained after recovery from COVID-19. CDR3 sequence reads: CASSRGTSGGLYEQYF. The CDR3 DNA follows: TGTGCCAGCAGCAGAGGGACTAGCGGGGGCCTCTACGAGCAGTACTTC.